A selection of T cell receptor beta chains follows, all from one sample in a study of cytomegalovirus exposure and HLA in healthy donors. The protocol was immunoSEQ multiplex PCR, while the TCRdb copy is restricted to in-frame clones and leaves out a portion. The sample yields some 91,000 clones, around four fifths seen once. Material: PBMCs. The receptors were sampled from a man in his forties or fifties in good health and CMV-seropositive. Each CDR3 is given with its conserved first and last residue. A D gene is named only where the DNA matches it firmly. Clone size is given for some rows only: seen once, a few or many times, or a class if the clone is expanded.

>TRBV7-7|TRBJ2-2|NA|NA
CASSLTGNTGELFF
TGTGCTAGCAGCTTGACAGGGAACACCGGGGAGCTGTTTTTT
>TRBV21-1|TRBJ1-4|NA|NA
CASSRPGGFGVDEKLFF
TGTGCCAGCAGCCGGCCGGGGGGATTTGGGGTAGATGAAAAACTGTTTTTT
>TRBV2|TRBJ1-6|NA|NA
CASRGTTGGPPLHF
TGTGCCAGCAGGGGGACTACAGGAGGGCCGCCCCTCCACTTT
>TRBV2|TRBJ2-7|once|NA
CASSDAGAHQYF
TGTGCCAGCAGTGACGCAGGGGCCCATCAGTACTTC
>TRBV7-8|TRBJ2-1|NA|NA
CASSLAWRDPRGDEQFF
TGTGCCAGCAGCTTAGCATGGCGGGACCCCCGCGGGGATGAGCAGTTCTTC
>TRBV2|TRBJ2-2|NA|TRBD1
CASTGPTGGTGELFF
TGTGCCAGCACTGGACCGACAGGGGGAACCGGGGAGCTGTTTTTT
>TRBV19|TRBJ2-3|NA|NA
CASSQVGAGTDTQYF
TGTGCCTCATCCCAGGTGGGGGCGGGCACAGATACGCAGTATTTT
>TRBV6-1|TRBJ1-1|NA|NA
CASRGGVGAFF
TGTGCCAGCCGGGGGGGGGTTGGGGCTTTCTTT
>TRBV11-2|TRBJ1-5|once|TRBD1
CASSLTSGTGTQHF
TGTGCCAGCAGCTTAACCTCCGGGACAGGAACACAGCATTTT
>TRBV5-1|TRBJ2-5|NA|NA
CASSLSVTGPQETQYF
TGCGCCAGCAGCTTGTCGGTGACAGGTCCCCAAGAGACCCAGTACTTC
>TRBV27|TRBJ2-1|NA|TRBD2
CASTGGGDYNEQFF
TGTGCCAGCACTGGCGGGGGGGATTACAATGAGCAGTTCTTC
>TRBV9|TRBJ2-1|once|TRBD2
CASSVSTSGGHCFF
TGTGCCAGCAGCGTAAGCACTAGCGGGGGGCATTGTTTCTTC
>TRBV6-5|TRBJ2-7|NA|TRBD2
CASSYSGLAGYEQYF
TGTGCCAGCAGTTACAGCGGACTAGCGGGATACGAGCAGTACTTC
>TRBV21-1|TRBJ1-1|NA|NA
CASSKSGDWTEAFF
TGTGCCAGCAGCAAGTCAGGGGATTGGACTGAAGCTTTCTTT
>TRBV6-5|TRBJ1-5|once|TRBD1
CASQGGQGVQPQHF
TGTGCCTCCCAAGGGGGACAGGGGGTTCAGCCCCAGCATTTT
>TRBV10-3|TRBJ2-1|NA|TRBD2
CATTYSGVYNEQFF
TGTGCCACCACGTATAGCGGGGTATACAATGAGCAGTTCTTC
>TRBV5-1|TRBJ2-7|NA|TRBD1
CASSLGGTGGYEQYF
TGCGCCAGCAGCTTGGGGGGGACAGGAGGCTACGAGCAGTACTTC
>TRBV7-8|TRBJ2-5|NA|TRBD1
CASSPRTGVEGTQYF
TGTGCCAGCAGCCCCCGGACAGGGGTTGAGGGGACCCAGTACTTC
>TRBV7-2|TRBJ2-3|NA|TRBD1
CASSLVGRGSTDTQYF
TGTGCCAGCAGCTTAGTCGGCAGGGGGAGCACAGATACGCAGTATTTT
>TRBV5-1|TRBJ2-3|few|TRBD2
CASSGGGRTSGGDTQYF
TGCGCCAGCAGCGGGGGCGGAAGGACTAGCGGAGGGGATACGCAGTATTTT
>TRBV11-2|TRBJ2-1|NA|NA
CASSLDRGASQFF
TGTGCCAGCAGCTTAGATCGAGGAGCGAGTCAGTTCTTC
>TRBV29-1|TRBJ1-2|NA|TRBD1
CSVGRQGRMGGYGYTF
TGCAGCGTTGGGAGACAGGGAAGAATGGGTGGGTATGGCTACACCTTC
>TRBV27|TRBJ1-3|once|NA
CASRPISGVSGNTIYF
TGTGCCAGCAGACCCATATCCGGGGTCTCTGGAAACACCATATATTTT
>TRBV5-1|TRBJ2-3|NA|TRBD1
CASSLSLQGSTDTQYF
TGCGCCAGCAGCTTGTCCTTACAGGGGAGCACAGATACGCAGTATTTT
>TRBV9|TRBJ1-3|NA|TRBD1
CASSVVDRGPGNTIYF
TGTGCCAGCAGCGTAGTTGACAGGGGGCCTGGAAACACCATATATTTT
>TRBV2|TRBJ2-7|few|NA
CASGGYLPPDEQYF
TGTGCCAGCGGGGGCTACCTCCCCCCGGACGAGCAGTACTTC
>TRBV6-1|TRBJ2-7|NA|NA
CASSPQGYEQYF
TGTGCCAGCAGTCCTCAGGGGTACGAGCAGTACTTC
>TRBV5-4|TRBJ1-1|few|TRBD1
CASRMTGSNTEAFF
TGTGCCAGCAGGATGACAGGGTCGAACACTGAAGCTTTCTTT
>TRBV6-1|TRBJ1-1|NA|TRBD1
CASDLLGQGTGAFF
TGTGCCAGCGATCTCCTGGGACAGGGCACAGGAGCTTTCTTT
>TRBV28|TRBJ1-2|NA|TRBD1
CASSLTTGGLYGYTF
TGTGCCAGCAGTTTGACGACAGGGGGCCTCTATGGCTACACCTTC
>TRBV7-8|TRBJ2-2|few|TRBD1
CASSPPFRDRNTGELFF
TGTGCCAGCAGCCCACCTTTCCGGGACAGGAACACCGGGGAGCTGTTTTTT
>TRBV6-6|TRBJ2-3|few|TRBD2
CASSYPTSEATDTQYF
TGTGCCAGCAGTTACCCCACTAGCGAGGCGACAGATACGCAGTATTTT
>TRBV7-6|TRBJ2-3|once|NA
CASSSPRVAYTQYF
TGTGCCAGCAGCTCTCCCCGGGTGGCTTATACGCAGTATTTT
>TRBV7-9|TRBJ1-6|NA|TRBD1
CASSQMTGDRNSPLHF
TGTGCCAGCAGCCAAATGACAGGGGACCGCAATTCACCCCTCCACTTT
>TRBV7-9|TRBJ2-3|NA|NA
CASSGNWRTDTQYF
TGTGCCAGCAGCGGAAACTGGCGGACAGATACGCAGTATTTT
>TRBV9|TRBJ2-3|NA|TRBD1
CASSVAPGAGGPDTQYF
TGTGCCAGCAGCGTGGCCCCTGGGGCAGGGGGCCCGGATACGCAGTATTTT
>TRBV18|TRBJ2-5|NA|NA
CASSPTGVTQETQYF
TGTGCCAGCTCACCGACGGGGGTTACTCAAGAGACCCAGTACTTC
>TRBV9|TRBJ2-7|few|TRBD1
CASSGDRDYEQYF
TGTGCCAGCAGCGGGGACAGAGACTACGAGCAGTACTTC
>TRBV9|TRBJ1-5|few|NA
CASSVDPGLDQPQHF
TGTGCCAGCAGCGTAGATCCAGGGTTGGATCAGCCCCAGCATTTT
>TRBV28|TRBJ1-5|NA|NA
CASSRTHRISNQPQHF
TGTGCCAGCAGTCGCACACACAGGATTAGCAATCAGCCCCAGCATTTT
>TRBV9|TRBJ1-2|NA|NA
CASSFESRAGYGYTF
TGTGCCAGCAGCTTCGAGTCCAGGGCTGGCTATGGCTACACCTTC
>TRBV29-1|TRBJ2-5|NA|TRBD1
CSVEGTGGLETQYF
TGCAGCGTGGAGGGGACAGGGGGCTTAGAGACCCAGTACTTC
>TRBV6-5|TRBJ1-2|NA|NA
CASSRDRENYGYTF
TGTGCCAGCAGTCGAGACAGAGAGAACTATGGCTACACCTTC
>TRBV5-6|TRBJ2-2|NA|TRBD2
CASSRTSGRKAGELFF
TGTGCCAGCAGCCGGACTAGCGGGAGAAAGGCCGGGGAGCTGTTTTTT
>TRBV5-8|TRBJ1-2|NA|TRBD1
CASSLGQGAPSIGYTF
TGTGCCAGCAGCTTGGGCCAGGGGGCACCTTCTATTGGCTACACCTTC
>TRBV9|TRBJ1-2|NA|NA
CASTQGFGYTF
TGTGCCAGCACTCAGGGTTTTGGCTACACCTTC
>TRBV28|TRBJ2-3|NA|NA
CASSGASADTQYF
TGTGCCAGCAGTGGGGCCAGCGCAGATACGCAGTATTTT
>TRBV18|TRBJ2-7|NA|TRBD1
CASSPTSGTGIEQYF
TGTGCCAGCTCACCAACTTCCGGGACAGGGATCGAGCAGTACTTC
>TRBV10-2|TRBJ1-3|NA|TRBD1
CASSLTGGGNTIYF
TGCGCCAGCAGCCTGACAGGGGGCGGAAACACCATATATTTT
>TRBV5-1|TRBJ2-7|NA|NA
CASSLTSLGGAYPYEQYF
TGCGCCAGCAGCTTAACATCCCTGGGCGGGGCCTACCCTTACGAGCAGTACTTC
>TRBV6-5|TRBJ1-2|NA|NA
CASSSSGGGGGYTF
TGTGCCAGCAGTTCCTCGGGGGGGGGCGGTGGCTACACCTTC
>TRBV9|TRBJ2-2|NA|TRBD2
CASSVGPLGGNGAGELFF
TGTGCCAGCAGCGTAGGTCCTCTGGGGGGGAACGGTGCCGGGGAGCTGTTTTTT
>TRBV9|TRBJ2-1|few|NA
CASSAIGTFYNEQFF
TGTGCCAGCAGCGCGATTGGGACATTCTACAATGAGCAGTTCTTC